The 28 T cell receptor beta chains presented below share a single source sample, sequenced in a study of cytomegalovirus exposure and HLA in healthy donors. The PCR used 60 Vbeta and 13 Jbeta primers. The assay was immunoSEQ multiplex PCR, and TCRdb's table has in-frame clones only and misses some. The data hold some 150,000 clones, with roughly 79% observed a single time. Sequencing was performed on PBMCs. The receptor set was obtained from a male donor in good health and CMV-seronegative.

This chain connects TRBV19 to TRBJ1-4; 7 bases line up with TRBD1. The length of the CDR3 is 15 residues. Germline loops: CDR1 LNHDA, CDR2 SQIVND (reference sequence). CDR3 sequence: CASGVTGALGEKLFF. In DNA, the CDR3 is TGTGCTAGTGGAGTTACAGGGGCGCTCGGTGAAAAACTGTTTTTT. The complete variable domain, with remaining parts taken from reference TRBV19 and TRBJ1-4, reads DGGITQSPKYLFRKEGQNVTLSCEQNLNHDAMYWYRQDPGQGLRLIYYSQIVNDFQKGDIAEGYSVSREKKESFPLTVTSAQKNPTAFYLCASGVTGALGEKLFFGSGTQLSVL.

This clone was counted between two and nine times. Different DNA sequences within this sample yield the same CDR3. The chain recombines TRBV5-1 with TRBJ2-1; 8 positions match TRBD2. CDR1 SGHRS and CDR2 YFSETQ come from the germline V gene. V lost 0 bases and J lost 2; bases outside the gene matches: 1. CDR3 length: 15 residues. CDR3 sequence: CASSLVGGAYNEQFF. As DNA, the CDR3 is TGCGCCAGCAGCTTGGTCGGGGGGGCCTACAATGAGCAGTTCTTC.

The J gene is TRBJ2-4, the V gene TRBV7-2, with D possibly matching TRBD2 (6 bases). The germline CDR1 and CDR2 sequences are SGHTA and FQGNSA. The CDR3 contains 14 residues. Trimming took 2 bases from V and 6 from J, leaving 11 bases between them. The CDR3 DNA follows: TGTGCCAGCAGCTTATTCAGCGGGTCAAACATTCAGTACTTC. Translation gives CASSLFSGSNIQYF.

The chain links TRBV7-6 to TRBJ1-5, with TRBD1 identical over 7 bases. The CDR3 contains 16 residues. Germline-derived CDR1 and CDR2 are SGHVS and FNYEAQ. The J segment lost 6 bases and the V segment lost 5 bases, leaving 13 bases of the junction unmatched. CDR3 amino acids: CASSPYEGARGQPQHF. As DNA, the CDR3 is TGTGCCAGCAGCCCGTACGAGGGGGCGCGGGGTCAGCCCCAGCATTTT.

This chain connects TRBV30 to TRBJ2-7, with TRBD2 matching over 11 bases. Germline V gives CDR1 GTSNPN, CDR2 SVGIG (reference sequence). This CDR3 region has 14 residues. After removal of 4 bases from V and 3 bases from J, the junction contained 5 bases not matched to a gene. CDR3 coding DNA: TGTGCCTGGACCCCGGGACTAGCGGACTACGAGCAGTACTTC. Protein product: CAWTPGLADYEQYF.

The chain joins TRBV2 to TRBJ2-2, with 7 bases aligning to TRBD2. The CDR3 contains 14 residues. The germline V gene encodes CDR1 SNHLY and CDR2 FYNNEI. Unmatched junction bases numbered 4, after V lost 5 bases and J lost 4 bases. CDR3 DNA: TGTGCCAGCAGTCGGGGGGACGGCACCGGGGAGCTGTTTTTT. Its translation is CASSRGDGTGELFF. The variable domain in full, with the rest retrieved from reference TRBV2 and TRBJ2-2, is EPEVTQTPSHQVTQMGQEVILRCVPISNHLYFYWYRQILGQKVEFLVSFYNNEISEKSEIFDDQFSVERPDGSNFTLKIRSTKLEDSAMYFCASSRGDGTGELFFGEGSRLTVL.

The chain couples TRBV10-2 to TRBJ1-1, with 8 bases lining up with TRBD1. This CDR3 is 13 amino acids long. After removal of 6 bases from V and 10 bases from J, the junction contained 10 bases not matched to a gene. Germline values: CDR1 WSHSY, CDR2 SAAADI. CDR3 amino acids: CASRDPTGGIAFF. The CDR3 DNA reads TGCGCCAGCAGGGACCCTACAGGGGGTATAGCTTTCTTT.

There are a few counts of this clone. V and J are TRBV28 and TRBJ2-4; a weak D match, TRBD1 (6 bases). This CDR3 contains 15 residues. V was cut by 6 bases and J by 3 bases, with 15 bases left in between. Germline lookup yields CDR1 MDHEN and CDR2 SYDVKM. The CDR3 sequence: CASSLQGFVKNIQYF. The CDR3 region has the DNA TGTGCCAGCAGCTTACAGGGTTTCGTCAAAAACATTCAGTACTTC.

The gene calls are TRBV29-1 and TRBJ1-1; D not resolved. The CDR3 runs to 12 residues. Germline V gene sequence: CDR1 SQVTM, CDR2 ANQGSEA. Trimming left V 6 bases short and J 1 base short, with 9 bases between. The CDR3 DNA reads TGCAGCGTCGGTCCACCGAACACTGAAGCTTTCTTT. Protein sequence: CSVGPPNTEAFF.

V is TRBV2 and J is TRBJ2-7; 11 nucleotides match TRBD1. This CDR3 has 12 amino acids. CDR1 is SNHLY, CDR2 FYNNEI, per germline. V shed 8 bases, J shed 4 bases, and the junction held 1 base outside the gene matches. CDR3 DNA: TGTGCCAGCGGACAGGGGGCATACGAGCAGTACTTC. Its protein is CASGQGAYEQYF. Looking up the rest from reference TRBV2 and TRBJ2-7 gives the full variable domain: EPEVTQTPSHQVTQMGQEVILRCVPISNHLYFYWYRQILGQKVEFLVSFYNNEISEKSEIFDDQFSVERPDGSNFTLKIRSTKLEDSAMYFCASGQGAYEQYFGPGTRLTVT.

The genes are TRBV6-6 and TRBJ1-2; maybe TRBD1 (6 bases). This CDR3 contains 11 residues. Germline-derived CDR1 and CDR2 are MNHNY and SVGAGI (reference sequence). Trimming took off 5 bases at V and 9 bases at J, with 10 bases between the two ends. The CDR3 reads CASSRDTRYTF. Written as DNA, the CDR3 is TGTGCCAGCAGTCGGGACACGCGCTACACCTTC.

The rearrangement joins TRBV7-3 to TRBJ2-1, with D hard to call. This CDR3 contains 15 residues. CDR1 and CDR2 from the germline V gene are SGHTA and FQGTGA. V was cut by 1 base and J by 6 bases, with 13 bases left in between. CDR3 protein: CASSLSEATPNEQFF. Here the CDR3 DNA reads TGTGCCAGCAGCTTAAGCGAGGCTACACCCAATGAGCAGTTCTTC. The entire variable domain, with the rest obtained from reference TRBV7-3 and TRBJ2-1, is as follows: GAGVSQTPSNKVTEKGKYVELRCDPISGHTALYWYRQSLGQGPEFLIYFQGTGAADDSGLPNDRFFAVRPEGSVSTLKIQRTERGDSAVYLCASSLSEATPNEQFFGPGTRLTVL.

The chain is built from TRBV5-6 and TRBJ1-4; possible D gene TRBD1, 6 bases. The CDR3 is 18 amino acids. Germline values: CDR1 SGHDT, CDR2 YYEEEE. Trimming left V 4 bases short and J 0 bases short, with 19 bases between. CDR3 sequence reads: CASSPGTLEVATNEKLFF. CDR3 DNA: TGTGCCAGCAGCCCCGGGACATTAGAAGTTGCAACTAATGAAAAACTGTTTTTT.

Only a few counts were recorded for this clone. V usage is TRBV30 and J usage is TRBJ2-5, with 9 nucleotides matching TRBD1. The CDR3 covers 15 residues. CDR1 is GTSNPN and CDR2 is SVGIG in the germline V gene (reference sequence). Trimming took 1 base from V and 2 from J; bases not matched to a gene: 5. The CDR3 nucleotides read TGTGCCTGGAGTGAGGGGGACAGGGATCAAGAGACCCAGTACTTC. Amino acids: CAWSEGDRDQETQYF. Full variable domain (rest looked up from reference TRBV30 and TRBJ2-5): SQTIHQWPATLVQPVGSPLSLECTVEGTSNPNLYWYRQAAGRGLQLLFYSVGIGQISSEVPQNLSASRPQDRQFILSSKKLLLSDSGFYLCAWSEGDRDQETQYFGPGTRLLVL.

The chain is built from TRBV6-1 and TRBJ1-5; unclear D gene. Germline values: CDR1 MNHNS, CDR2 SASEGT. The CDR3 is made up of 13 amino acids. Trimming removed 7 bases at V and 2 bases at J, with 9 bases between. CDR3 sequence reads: CASNWGGNQPQHF. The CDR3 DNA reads TGTGCCAGCAATTGGGGAGGCAATCAGCCCCAGCATTTT.

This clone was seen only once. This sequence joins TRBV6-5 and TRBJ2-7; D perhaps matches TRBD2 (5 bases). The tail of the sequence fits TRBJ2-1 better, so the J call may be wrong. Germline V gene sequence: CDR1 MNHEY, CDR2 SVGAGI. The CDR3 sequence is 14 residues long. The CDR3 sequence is CASRRVVGSDEQFF. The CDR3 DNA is TGTGCCAGCAGGCGGGTAGTGGGGTCCGATGAGCAGTTCTTC.

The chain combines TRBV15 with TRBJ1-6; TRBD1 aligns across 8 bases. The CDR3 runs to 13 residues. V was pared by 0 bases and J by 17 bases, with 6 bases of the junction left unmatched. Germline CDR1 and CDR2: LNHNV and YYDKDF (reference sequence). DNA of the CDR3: TGTGCCACCAGCAGAGACCCGACAGGGGAGATCCACTTT. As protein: CATSRDPTGEIHF.

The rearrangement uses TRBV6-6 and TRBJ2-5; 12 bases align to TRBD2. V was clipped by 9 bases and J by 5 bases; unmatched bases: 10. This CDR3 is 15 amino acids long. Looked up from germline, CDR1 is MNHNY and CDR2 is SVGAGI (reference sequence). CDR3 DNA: TGTGCCAGTCGACTAGCGGGGGCTTCCGTGGAGACCCAGTACTTC. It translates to CASRLAGASVETQYF.

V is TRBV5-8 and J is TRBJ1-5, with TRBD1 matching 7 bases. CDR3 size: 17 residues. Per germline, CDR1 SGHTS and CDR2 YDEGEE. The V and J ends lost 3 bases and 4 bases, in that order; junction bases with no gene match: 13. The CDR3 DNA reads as TGTGCCAGCAGCTCAGGACAGGAAAGAGGGCCAAATCAGCCCCAGCATTTT. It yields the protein CASSSGQERGPNQPQHF.

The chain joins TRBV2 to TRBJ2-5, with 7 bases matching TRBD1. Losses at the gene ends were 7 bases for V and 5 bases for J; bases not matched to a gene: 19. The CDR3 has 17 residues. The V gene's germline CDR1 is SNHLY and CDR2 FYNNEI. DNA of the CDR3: TGTGCCAGCACCACTCGGGCAGGGGGTCGATCCTCGGAGACCCAGTACTTC. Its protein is CASTTRAGGRSSETQYF.

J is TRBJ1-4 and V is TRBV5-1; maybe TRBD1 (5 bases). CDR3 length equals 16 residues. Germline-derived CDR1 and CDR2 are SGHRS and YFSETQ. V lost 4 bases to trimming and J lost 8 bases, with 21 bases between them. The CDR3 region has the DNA TGCGCCAGCAGCCCGGGGGGATTACCGGGGAGAGAAAAACTGTTTTTT. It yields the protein CASSPGGLPGREKLFF.

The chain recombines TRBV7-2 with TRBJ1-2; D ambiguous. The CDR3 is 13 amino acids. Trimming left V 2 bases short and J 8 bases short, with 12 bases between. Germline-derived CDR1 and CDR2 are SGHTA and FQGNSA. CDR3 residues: CASSLRHSQGYTF. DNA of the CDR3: TGTGCCAGCAGCTTAAGACATTCTCAAGGCTACACCTTC.

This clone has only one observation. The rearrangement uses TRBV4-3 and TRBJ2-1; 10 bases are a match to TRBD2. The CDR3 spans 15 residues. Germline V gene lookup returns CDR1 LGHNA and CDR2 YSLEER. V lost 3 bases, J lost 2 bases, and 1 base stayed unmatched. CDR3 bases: TGCGCCAGCAGCCAGAGCGGGAGGGCCTACAATGAGCAGTTCTTC. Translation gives CASSQSGRAYNEQFF.

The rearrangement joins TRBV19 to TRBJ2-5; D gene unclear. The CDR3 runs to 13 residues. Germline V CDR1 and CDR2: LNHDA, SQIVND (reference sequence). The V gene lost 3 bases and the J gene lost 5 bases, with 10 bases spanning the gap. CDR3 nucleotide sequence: TGTGCCAGTAGTATGAGTTCGTTGGAGACCCAGTACTTC. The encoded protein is CASSMSSLETQYF.

CDR3 sequence: CASSYYGTSYEQYF. DNA for the CDR3: TGTGCCAGCAGTTACTATGGCACCTCCTACGAGCAGTACTTC. The chain is built from TRBV6-5 and TRBJ2-7; D not certain. The CDR3 has 14 amino acids. From germline, CDR1 is MNHEY and CDR2 SVGAGI. Trimming removed 1 base from V and 0 bases from J, with 7 bases in between.

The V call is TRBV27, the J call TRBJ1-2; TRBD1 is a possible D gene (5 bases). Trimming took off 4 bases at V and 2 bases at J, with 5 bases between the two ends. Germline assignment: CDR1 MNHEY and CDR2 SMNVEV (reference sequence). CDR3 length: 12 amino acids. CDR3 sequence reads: CASSSGNYGYTF. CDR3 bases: TGTGCCAGCAGTTCAGGGAACTATGGCTACACCTTC.

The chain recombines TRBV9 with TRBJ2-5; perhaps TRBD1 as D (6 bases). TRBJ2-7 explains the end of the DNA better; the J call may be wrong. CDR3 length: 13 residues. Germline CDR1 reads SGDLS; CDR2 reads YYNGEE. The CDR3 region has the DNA TGTGCCAGCAGCGGGCCACAGGGCTACGAGCAGTACTTC. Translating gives CASSGPQGYEQYF.

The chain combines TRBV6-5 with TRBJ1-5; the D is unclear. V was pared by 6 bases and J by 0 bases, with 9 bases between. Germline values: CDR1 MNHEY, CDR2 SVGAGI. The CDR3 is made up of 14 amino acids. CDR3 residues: CASRLSYSNQPQHF. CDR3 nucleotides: TGTGCCAGCAGGCTCAGTTATAGCAATCAGCCCCAGCATTTT.